This is a list of T cell receptor beta chains from one sample in a study of monozygotic twins with inflammatory bowel disease. Reanalyzing the 5' RACE reads, TCRdb keeps one entry per CDR3 protein, without DNA. This sample's table has 420,000 or so distinct CDR3 sequences. Sequencing used blood. The receptors derive from a human donor with ulcerative colitis or Crohn's disease, or a healthy co-twin of an affected twin (not recorded which). CDR3s include the opening cysteine and the closing phenylalanine or tryptophan. The order of the fields is V gene, J gene, CDR3 protein.

TRBV29-1,TRBJ2-6,CSVAKGQGPPGANVLTF
TRBV5-1,TRBJ2-6,CASSDGKGLRSGANVLTF
TRBV20-1,TRBJ1-1,CSARSPSELGTEAFF
TRBV15,TRBJ1-5,CATSSGDRGYSNQPQHF
TRBV5-1,TRBJ2-1,CASSLNLDYNEQFF
TRBV3-1,TRBJ2-2,CASSHIDSNTGELFF
TRBV4-1,TRBJ2-6,CASSQGFPGAGANVLTF
TRBV7-9,TRBJ2-7,CASSDTSGLYEQYF
TRBV20-1,TRBJ1-5,CSARDLRGHNSNQPQHF
TRBV6-5,TRBJ2-7,CASSSRQGSTTYEQYF
TRBV12-3/TRBV12-4,TRBJ1-5,CASSSKTGGNQPQHF
TRBV5-1,TRBJ1-2,CASSLGLGTVNYGYTF
TRBV7-6,TRBJ2-3,CASSQRRSTSGGKDTQYF
TRBV10-2,TRBJ2-5,CASKGGSLETQYF
TRBV27,TRBJ2-7,CASSLTSGGLLHEQYF